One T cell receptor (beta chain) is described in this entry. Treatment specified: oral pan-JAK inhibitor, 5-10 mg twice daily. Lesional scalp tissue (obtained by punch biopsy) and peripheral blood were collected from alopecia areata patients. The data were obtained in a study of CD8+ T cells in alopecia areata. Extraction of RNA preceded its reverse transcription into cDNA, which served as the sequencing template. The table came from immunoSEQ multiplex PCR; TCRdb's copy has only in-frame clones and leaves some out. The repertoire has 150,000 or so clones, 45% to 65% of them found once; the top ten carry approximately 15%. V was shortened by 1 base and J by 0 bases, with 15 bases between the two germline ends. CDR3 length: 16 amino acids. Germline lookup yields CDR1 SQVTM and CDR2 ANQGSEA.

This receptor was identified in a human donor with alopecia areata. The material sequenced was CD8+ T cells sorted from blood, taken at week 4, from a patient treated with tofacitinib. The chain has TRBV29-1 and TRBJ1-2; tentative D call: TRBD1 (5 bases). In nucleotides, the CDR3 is TGCAGCGTTGAAGGCCCTACAAGGGGAGCTAACTATGGCTACACCTTC. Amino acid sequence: CSVEGPTRGANYGYTF.